What follows describes a single T cell receptor (beta chain). The antigen is undetermined. This entry is derived from a study of a mutant IDH1 vaccine in newly diagnosed glioma. On the study more broadly: Before enrollment, patients got radiotherapy alone, temozolomide alone, or mostly the combination.

Time point denoted: week 47, end of study. Each dose delivered 300 ug of mutant IDH1 20-mer peptide subcutaneously with imiquimod. Method: immunoSEQ multiplex PCR; TCRdb's copy keeps in-frame clones and lacks some. The sample carries about 94,000 clones, roughly 89% recorded once. Source: PBMCs, taken from a glioma patient whose treatment included an IDH1 peptide vaccine. The source is a woman aged 45-65 years with glioma.

The CDR3 sequence: CASRQDYDTGELFF. CDR3 DNA: TGTGCTAGTAGACAGGATTATGACACCGGGGAGCTGTTTTTT. The chain combines TRBV12-5 with TRBJ2-2, with TRBD1 as a possible D gene (6 bases). The CDR3 length is 14 residues. CDR1 LGHNT and CDR2 FRNRAP come from the germline V gene. Trimming took off 8 bases at V and 3 bases at J, with 13 bases between the two ends.